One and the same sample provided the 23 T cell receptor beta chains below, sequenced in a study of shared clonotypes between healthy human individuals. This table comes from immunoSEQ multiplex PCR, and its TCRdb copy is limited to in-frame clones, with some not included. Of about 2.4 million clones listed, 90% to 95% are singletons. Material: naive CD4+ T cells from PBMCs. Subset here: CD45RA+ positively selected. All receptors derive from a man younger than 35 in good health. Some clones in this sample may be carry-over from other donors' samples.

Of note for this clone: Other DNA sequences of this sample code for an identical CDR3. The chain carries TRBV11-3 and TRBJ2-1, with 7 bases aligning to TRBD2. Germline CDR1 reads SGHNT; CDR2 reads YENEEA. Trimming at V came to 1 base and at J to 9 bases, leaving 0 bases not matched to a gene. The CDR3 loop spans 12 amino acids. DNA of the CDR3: TGTGCCAGCAGCTTAGGGGAGGGTGAGCAGTTCTTC. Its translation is CASSLGEGEQFF.

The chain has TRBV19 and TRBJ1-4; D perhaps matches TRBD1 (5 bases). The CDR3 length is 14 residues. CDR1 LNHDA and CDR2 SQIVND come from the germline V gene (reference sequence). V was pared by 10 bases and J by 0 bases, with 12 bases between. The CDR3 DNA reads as TGTGCCACTCGACAGAGATCAACTAATGAAAAACTGTTTTTT. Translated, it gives CATRQRSTNEKLFF.

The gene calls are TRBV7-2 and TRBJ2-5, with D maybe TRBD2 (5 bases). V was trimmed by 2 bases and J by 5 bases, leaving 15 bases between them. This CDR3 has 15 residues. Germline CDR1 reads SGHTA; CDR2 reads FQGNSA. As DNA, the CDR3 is TGTGCCAGCAGCTTAAACCGGGGAATCATGGAGACCCAGTACTTC. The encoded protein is CASSLNRGIMETQYF.

This CDR3 is CASSIGLSTNEKLFF. For the CDR3, the DNA is TGTGCCAGTAGTATAGGGCTATCAACTAATGAAAAACTGTTTTTT. This chain uses TRBV19 with TRBJ1-4; D is ambiguous. Trimming shortened V by 1 base and J by 0 bases, and 6 bases separated the two germline ends. The length of the CDR3 is 15 residues. Germline V gene sequence: CDR1 LNHDA, CDR2 SQIVND (reference sequence).

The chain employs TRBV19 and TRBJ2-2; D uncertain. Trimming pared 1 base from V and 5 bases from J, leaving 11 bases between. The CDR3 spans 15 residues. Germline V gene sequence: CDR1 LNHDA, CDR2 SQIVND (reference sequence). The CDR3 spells CASSIGPGLTGELFF. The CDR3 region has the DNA TGTGCCAGTAGTATAGGGCCGGGTTTGACCGGGGAGCTGTTTTTT.

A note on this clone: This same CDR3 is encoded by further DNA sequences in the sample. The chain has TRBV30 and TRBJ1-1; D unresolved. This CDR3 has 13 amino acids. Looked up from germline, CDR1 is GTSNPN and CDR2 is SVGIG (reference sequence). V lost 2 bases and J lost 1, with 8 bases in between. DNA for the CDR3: TGTGCCTGGAGTTCAGGCCCGAACACTGAAGCTTTCTTT. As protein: CAWSSGPNTEAFF.

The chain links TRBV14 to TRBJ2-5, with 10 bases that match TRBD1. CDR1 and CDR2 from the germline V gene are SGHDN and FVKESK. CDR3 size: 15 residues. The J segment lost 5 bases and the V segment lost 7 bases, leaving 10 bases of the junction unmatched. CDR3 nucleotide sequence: TGTGCCAGCACCCCACGACAGGGGGCAGAGGAGACCCAGTACTTC. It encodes CASTPRQGAEETQYF. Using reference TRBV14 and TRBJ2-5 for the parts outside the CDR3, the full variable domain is EAGVTQFPSHSVIEKGQTVTLRCDPISGHDNLYWYRRVMGKEIKFLLHFVKESKQDESGMPNNRFLAERTGGTYSTLKVQPAELEDSGVYFCASTPRQGAEETQYFGPGTRLLVL.

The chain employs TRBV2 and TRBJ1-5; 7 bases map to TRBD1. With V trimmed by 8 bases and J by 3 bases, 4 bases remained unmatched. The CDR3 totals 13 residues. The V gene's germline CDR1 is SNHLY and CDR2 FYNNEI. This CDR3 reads CASGQDNNQPQHF. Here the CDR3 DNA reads TGTGCCAGCGGACAGGACAACAATCAGCCCCAGCATTTT.

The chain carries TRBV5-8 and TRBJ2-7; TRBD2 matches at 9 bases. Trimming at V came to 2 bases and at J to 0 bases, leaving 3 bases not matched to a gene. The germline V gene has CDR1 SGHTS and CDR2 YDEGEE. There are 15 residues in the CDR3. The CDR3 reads CASSFSGRSSYEQYF. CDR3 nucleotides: TGTGCCAGCAGCTTTAGCGGGAGATCCTCCTACGAGCAGTACTTC.

CDR3 residues: CASSIDVTSGAYEQYF. For the CDR3, the DNA is TGTGCCAGCAGCATAGATGTGACTAGCGGAGCCTACGAGCAGTACTTC. This chain joins TRBV7-2 and TRBJ2-7; 9 bases are a match to TRBD2. Germline assignment: CDR1 SGHTA and CDR2 FQGNSA. The V and J ends lost 5 bases and 2 bases, in that order; junction bases with no gene match: 10. This CDR3 contains 16 residues.

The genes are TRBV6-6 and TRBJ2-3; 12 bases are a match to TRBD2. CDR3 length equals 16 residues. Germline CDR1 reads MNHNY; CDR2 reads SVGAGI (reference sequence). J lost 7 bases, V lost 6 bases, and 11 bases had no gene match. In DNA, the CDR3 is TGTGCCAGCAGCGAACGCCTAGCGGGAGGGCCACATACGCAGTATTTT. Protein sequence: CASSERLAGGPHTQYF.

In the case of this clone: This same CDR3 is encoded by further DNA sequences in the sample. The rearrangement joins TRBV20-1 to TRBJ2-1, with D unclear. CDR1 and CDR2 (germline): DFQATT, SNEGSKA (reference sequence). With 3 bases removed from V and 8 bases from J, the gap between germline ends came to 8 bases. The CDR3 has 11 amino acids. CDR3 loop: CSASGPDEQFF. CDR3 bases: TGCAGTGCTAGTGGCCCGGATGAGCAGTTCTTC.

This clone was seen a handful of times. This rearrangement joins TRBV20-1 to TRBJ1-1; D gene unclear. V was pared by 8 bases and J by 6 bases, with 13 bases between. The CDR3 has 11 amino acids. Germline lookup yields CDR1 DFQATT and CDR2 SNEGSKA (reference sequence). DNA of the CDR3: TGCAGTTCCAAAGGGTCTTCTGAAGCTTTCTTT. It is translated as CSSKGSSEAFF.

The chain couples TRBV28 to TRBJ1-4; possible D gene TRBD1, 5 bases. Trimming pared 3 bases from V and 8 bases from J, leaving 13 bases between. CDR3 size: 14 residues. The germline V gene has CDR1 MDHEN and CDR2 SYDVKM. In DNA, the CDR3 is TGTGCCAGCAGTTTCTATGGGGCGGGAGAAAAACTGTTTTTT. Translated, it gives CASSFYGAGEKLFF.

DNA of the CDR3: TGCAGTACCACCACCTACGAGCAGTACTTC. It translates to CSTTTYEQYF. V gene TRBV20-1 combines with J gene TRBJ2-7; D is unresolved. The CDR3 is made up of 10 amino acids. CDR1 and CDR2 (germline): DFQATT, SNEGSKA (reference sequence). Deletions cut 8 bases from V and 2 bases from J, with 7 bases between.

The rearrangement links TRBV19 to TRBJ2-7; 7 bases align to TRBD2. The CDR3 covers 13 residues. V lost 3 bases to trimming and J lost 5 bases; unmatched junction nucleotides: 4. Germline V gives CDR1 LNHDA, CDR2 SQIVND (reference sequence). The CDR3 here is CASSIREDHEQYF. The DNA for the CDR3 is TGTGCCAGTAGTATCCGGGAGGACCACGAGCAGTACTTC.

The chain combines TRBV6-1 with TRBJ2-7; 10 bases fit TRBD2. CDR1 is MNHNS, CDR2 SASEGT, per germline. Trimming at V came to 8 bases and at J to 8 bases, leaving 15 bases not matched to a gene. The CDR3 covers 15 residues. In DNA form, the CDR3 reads TGTGCCAGCGAAGGACTAGCGGAGGATCTTGAGAAGCAGTACTTC. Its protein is CASEGLAEDLEKQYF.

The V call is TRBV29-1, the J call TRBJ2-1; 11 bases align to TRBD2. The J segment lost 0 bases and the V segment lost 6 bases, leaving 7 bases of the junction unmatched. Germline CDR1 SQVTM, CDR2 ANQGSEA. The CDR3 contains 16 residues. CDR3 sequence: CSVATSGGSSYNEQFF. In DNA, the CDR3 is TGCAGCGTGGCCACTAGCGGGGGAAGCTCCTACAATGAGCAGTTCTTC.

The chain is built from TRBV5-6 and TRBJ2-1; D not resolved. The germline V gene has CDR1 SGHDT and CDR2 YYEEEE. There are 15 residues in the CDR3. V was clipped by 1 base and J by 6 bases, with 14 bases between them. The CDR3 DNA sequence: TGTGCCAGCAGCTTGTTACGGCAAGCAAGCAATGAGCAGTTCTTC. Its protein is CASSLLRQASNEQFF.

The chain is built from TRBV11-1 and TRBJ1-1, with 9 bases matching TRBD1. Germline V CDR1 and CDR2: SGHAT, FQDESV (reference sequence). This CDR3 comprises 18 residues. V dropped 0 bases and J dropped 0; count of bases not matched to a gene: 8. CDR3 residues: CASSLAMGQGTVNTEAFF. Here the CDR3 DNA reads TGTGCCAGCAGCTTAGCAATGGGACAGGGTACAGTGAACACTGAAGCTTTCTTT. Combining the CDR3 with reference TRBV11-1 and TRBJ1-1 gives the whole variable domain EAEVAQSPRYKITEKSQAVAFWCDPISGHATLYWYRQILGQGPELLVQFQDESVVDDSQLPKDRFSAERLKGVDSTLKIQPAELGDSAMYLCASSLAMGQGTVNTEAFFGQGTRLTVV.

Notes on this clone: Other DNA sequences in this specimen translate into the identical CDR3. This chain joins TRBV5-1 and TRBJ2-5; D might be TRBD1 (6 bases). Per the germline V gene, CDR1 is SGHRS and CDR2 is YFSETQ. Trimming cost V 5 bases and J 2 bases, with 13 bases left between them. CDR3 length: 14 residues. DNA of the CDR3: TGCGCCAGCAGTTCACAGGGCTTACAAGAGACCCAGTACTTC. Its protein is CASSSQGLQETQYF.

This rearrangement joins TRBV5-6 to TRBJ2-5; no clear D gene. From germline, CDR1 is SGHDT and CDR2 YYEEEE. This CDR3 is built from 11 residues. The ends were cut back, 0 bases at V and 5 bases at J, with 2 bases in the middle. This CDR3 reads CASSLDETQYF. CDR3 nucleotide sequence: TGTGCCAGCAGCTTGGACGAGACCCAGTACTTC.

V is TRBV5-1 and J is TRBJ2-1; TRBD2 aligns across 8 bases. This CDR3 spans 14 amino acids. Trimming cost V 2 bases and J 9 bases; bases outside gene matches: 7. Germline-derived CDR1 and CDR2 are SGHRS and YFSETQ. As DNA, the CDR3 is TGCGCCAGCAGCTTATCGGGAGCGGGAGTTGAGCAGTTCTTC. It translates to CASSLSGAGVEQFF.